Detailed here is one TCR beta chain. The length of the CDR3 is 16 residues. V gave up 1 base and J gave up 3 bases; unmatched junction bases: 3. Germline V gene lookup returns CDR1 MNHEY and CDR2 SMNVEV (reference sequence). This sample is part of a study of blood T cell repertoires in COVID-19. Study-level background: Material from acute and convalescent COVID-19 was sourced from the United States, Italy and Spain.

In the study's own analysis: Estimation of nucleated cell counts relied on the amplification of reference gene primers. Clones were read by immunoSEQ multiplex PCR, and TCRdb kept only the in-frame ones, dropping some. V and J calls and clone size are as listed in that table; D and trimming were resolved from the DNA. In the table there are 50,000 or so clones, approximately 81% of which are singletons. Sequenced: peripheral blood. The chain links TRBV27 to TRBJ2-2; TRBD2 matches at 9 bases. The sequence derives from a man aged 35 to 55 with active COVID-19. The CDR3 loop is CASSLLRGRDTGELFF. The CDR3 DNA follows: TGTGCCAGCAGTTTATTACGCGGGAGGGACACCGGGGAGCTGTTTTTT.